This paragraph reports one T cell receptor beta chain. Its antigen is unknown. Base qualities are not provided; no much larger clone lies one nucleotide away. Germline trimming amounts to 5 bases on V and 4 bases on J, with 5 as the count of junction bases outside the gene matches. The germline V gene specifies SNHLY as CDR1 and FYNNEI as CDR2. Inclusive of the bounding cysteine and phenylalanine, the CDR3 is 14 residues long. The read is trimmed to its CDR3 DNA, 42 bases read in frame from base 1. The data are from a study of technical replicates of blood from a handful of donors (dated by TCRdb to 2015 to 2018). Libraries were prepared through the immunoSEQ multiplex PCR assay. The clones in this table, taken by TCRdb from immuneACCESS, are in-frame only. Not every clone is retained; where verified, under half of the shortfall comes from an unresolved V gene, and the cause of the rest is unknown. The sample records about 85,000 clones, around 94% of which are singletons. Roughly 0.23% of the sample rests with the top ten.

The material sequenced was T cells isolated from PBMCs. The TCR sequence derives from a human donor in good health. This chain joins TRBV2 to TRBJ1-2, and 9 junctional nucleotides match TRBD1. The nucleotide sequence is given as TGTGCCAGCAGTCCTCGACAGGGGGGCTATGGCTACACCTTC. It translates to CASSPRQGGYGYTF.